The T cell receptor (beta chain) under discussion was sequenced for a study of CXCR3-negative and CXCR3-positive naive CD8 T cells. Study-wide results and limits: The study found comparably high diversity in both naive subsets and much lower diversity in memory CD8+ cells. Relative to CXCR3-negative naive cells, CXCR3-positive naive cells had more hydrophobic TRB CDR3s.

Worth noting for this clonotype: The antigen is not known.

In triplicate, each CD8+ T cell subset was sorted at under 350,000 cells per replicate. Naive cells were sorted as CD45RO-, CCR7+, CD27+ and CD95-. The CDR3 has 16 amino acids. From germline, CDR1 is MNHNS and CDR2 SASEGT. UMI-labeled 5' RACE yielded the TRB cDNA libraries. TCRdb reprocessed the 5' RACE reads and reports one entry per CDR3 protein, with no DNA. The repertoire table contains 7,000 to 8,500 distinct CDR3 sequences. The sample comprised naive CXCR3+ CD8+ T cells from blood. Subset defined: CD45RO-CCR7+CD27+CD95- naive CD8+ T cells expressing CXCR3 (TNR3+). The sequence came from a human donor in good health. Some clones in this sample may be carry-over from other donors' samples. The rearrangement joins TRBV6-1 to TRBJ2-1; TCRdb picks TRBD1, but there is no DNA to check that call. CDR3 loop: CASSEPLDRVNNEQFF.